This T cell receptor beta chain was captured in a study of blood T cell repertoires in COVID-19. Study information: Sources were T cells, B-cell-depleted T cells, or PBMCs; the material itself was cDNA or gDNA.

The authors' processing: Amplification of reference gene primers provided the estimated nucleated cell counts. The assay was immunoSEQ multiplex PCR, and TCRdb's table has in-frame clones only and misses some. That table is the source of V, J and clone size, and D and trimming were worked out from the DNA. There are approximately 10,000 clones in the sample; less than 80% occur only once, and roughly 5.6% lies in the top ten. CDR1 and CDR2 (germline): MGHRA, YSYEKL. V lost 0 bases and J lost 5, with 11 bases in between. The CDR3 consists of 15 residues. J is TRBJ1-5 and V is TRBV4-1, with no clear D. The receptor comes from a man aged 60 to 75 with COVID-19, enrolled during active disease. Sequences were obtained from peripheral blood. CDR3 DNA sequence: TGCGCCAGCAGCCAAGAGATGCGGGTCCATCAGCCCCAGCATTTT. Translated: CASSQEMRVHQPQHF.